This entry lists 32 T cell receptor beta chains sequenced from one sample in a study of low-dose radiotherapy and immunotherapy resistance in tumors. Gene-specific TRAV and TRBV primers were used for first-strand cDNA, covering alpha and beta chains. TCR amplification used 20 PCR cycles, a constant-region primer and a V-primer adapter. TCRdb re-called the reads through MiXCR, storing one row per CDR3 protein. This sample yields 35,000 to 50,000 distinct CDR3 sequences, of which around a third are seen a single time; 3.7% belongs to the top ten. The time point denotes: before trial treatment. This specimen consisted of PBMCs, obtained before treatment. The receptors stem from a male donor with gallbladder cancer.

This clonotype was picked up many times. V gene TRBV5-1 combines with J gene TRBJ2-5; possible D gene TRBD1, 6 bases. The CDR3 covers 14 residues. Trimming stripped 2 bases from V and 3 bases from J, with 11 bases between. The germline V gene has CDR1 SGHRS and CDR2 YFSETQ. The DNA for the CDR3 is TGCGCCAGCAGCTTACAATCAGGGGAAGAGACCCAGTACTTC. Residues: CASSLQSGEETQYF.

The chain recombines TRBV28 with TRBJ2-3; 11 bases align to TRBD2. CDR1 MDHEN and CDR2 SYDVKM come from the germline V gene. The trim removed 3 bases at V and 2 bases at J, leaving 4 bases unmatched. The length of the CDR3 is 16 residues. The CDR3 sequence is CASSFPSGRTTDTQYF. The CDR3, as DNA: TGTGCCAGCAGTTTCCCTAGCGGGAGGACCACAGATACGCAGTATTTT. Full variable domain (remainder filled in from reference TRBV28 and TRBJ2-3): DVKVTQSSRYLVKRTGEKVFLECVQDMDHENMFWYRQDPGLGLRLIYFSYDVKMKEKGDIPEGYSVSREKKERFSLILESASTNQTSMYLCASSFPSGRTTDTQYFGPGTRLTVL.

In regard to this clonotype: A far larger clone differs by one base, so this is likely a read error. The chain has TRBV6-2 or TRBV6-3 and TRBJ2-1, with D unclear. V was trimmed by 5 bases and J by 10 bases, leaving 15 bases between them. Germline lookup yields CDR1 MNHEY and CDR2 SVGEGT. CDR3 length equals 13 residues. DNA for the CDR3: TGTGCCAGCAGTGTAGGCAGGAGCTACGAGCAGTTCTTC. Amino acid sequence: CASSVGRSYEQFF.

By share of the sample, this clonotype is medium-sized. The rearrangement joins TRBV7-6 to TRBJ2-7; TRBD2 matches 12 bases. CDR1 is SGHVS, CDR2 FNYEAQ, per germline. V was pared by 5 bases and J by 4 bases, with 15 bases of the junction left unmatched. The CDR3 totals 18 residues. The CDR3 here is CASSRPATSGSIGYEQYF. CDR3 nucleotide sequence: TGTGCCAGCAGCCGACCCGCGACTAGCGGGAGTATCGGGTACGAGCAGTACTTC.

This chain uses TRBV5-1 with TRBJ1-1; the D gene is possibly TRBD1 (6 bases). From germline, CDR1 is SGHRS and CDR2 YFSETQ. Trimming removed 4 bases at V and 0 bases at J, with 7 bases between. CDR3 length: 13 amino acids. The CDR3 DNA reads as TGCGCCAGCAGCCAGGGGCTGAACACTGAAGCTTTCTTT. This codes for CASSQGLNTEAFF.

At least ten counts were recorded for this clonotype. The junction and the germline gene differ at one end; a read error may be behind it. The V call is TRBV7-9, the J call TRBJ2-1, with 7 bases fitting TRBD2. From germline, CDR1 is SEHNR and CDR2 FQNEAQ (reference sequence). The CDR3 length is 13 residues. In nucleotides, the CDR3 is TGTGCCAGCAGCTTAGCGGGGAGGCGGGAGAAGATCTTC. Translation: CASSLAGRREKIF.

The chain uses TRBV28 and TRBJ1-4; D gene unclear. Looked up from germline, CDR1 is MDHEN and CDR2 is SYDVKM. CDR3 size: 13 residues. Trimming took 7 bases from V and 8 from J, leaving 14 bases between them. CDR3 residues: CASTKQPTEKLFF. For the CDR3, the DNA is TGTGCCAGCACCAAACAACCCACGGAAAAACTGTTTTTT.

This clonotype appeared many times. The CDR3 loop is CASIPSGAGQGKLFF. CDR3 DNA sequence: TGTGCCAGCATCCCTAGTGGGGCGGGCCAAGGAAAACTGTTTTTT. V and J are TRBV3-1 and TRBJ1-4; tentatively, D is TRBD1 (5 bases). This CDR3 comprises 15 residues. Trimming removed 7 bases from V and 10 bases from J, with 22 bases in between. The germline gives CDR1 LGHDT, CDR2 YNNKEL (reference sequence).

The chain couples TRBV20-1 to TRBJ2-1; the D gene is possibly TRBD2 (6 bases). With 1 base removed from V and 2 bases from J, the gap between germline ends came to 15 bases. The CDR3 has 16 amino acids. CDR1 is DFQATT and CDR2 is SNEGSKA in the germline V gene (reference sequence). The CDR3 region has the DNA TGCAGTGCTAGAGGTGTGGAGGGCGCCCCCTACAATGAGCAGTTCTTC. Amino acid sequence: CSARGVEGAPYNEQFF.

In regard to this clonotype: At one end the junction does not follow the germline gene, possibly because of a read error. This chain links TRBV7-2 with TRBJ1-5; the D is unclear. CDR1 and CDR2 (germline): SGHTA, FQGNSA. The CDR3 covers 12 residues. This CDR3 is CASSSKGQPQHF. The DNA of the CDR3 is TGTGCCAGTAGCTCGAAAGGGCAGCCCCAGCATTTT.

This clonotype is labeled as medium-sized. This sequence joins TRBV5-6 and TRBJ2-7; D is uncertain. The germline V gene encodes CDR1 SGHDT and CDR2 YYEEEE. Trimming took 1 base from V and 0 from J, leaving 8 bases between them. The CDR3 length is 14 residues. The CDR3 DNA follows: TGTGCCAGCAGCTTGCGGTACAGCTCCTACGAGCAGTACTTC. This gives the protein CASSLRYSSYEQYF.

This clonotype has ten or more counts. The chain is built from TRBV7-9 and TRBJ1-4; 7 nucleotides align to TRBD1. J was trimmed by 7 bases and V by 5 bases; bases with no gene match: 10. The germline V gene has CDR1 SEHNR and CDR2 FQNEAQ (reference sequence). The CDR3 is 15 amino acids. CDR3 nucleotides: TGTGCCAGCAGCCCCCGACAGGGCGAGAGTGAAAAACTGTTTTTT. Protein: CASSPRQGESEKLFF.

The genes are TRBV28 and TRBJ2-7; TRBD1 agrees at 7 bases. The CDR3 has 14 residues. CDR1 is MDHEN, CDR2 SYDVKM, per germline. After removal of 7 bases from V and 3 bases from J, the junction contained 9 bases not matched to a gene. DNA of the CDR3: TGTGCCAGCACCGGGCAGACAGGGCGCTACGAGCAGTACTTC. Its translation: CASTGQTGRYEQYF.

This clonotype has more than one count but fewer than ten. The chain employs TRBV11-2 and TRBJ2-3, with unresolved D. The CDR3 is made up of 12 amino acids. Germline lookup yields CDR1 SGHAT and CDR2 FQNNGV. V dropped 5 bases and J dropped 6 bases, with 9 bases sitting between them. CDR3 DNA: TGTGCCAGCAGCGTAATAAGGGATACGCAGTATTTT. Amino acids: CASSVIRDTQYF.

This clonotype showed up many times. V gene TRBV20-1 combines with J gene TRBJ1-4, with D uncertain. The V end lost 3 bases, the J end lost 14 bases, and 16 bases lay between the germline ends. The CDR3 consists of 12 residues. Germline V gene sequence: CDR1 DFQATT, CDR2 SNEGSKA (reference sequence). The CDR3 DNA follows: TGCAGTGCTAGCCCCCCGGGCAGTGGGCTGTTTTTT. Its translation is CSASPPGSGLFF.

This chain connects TRBV6-5 to TRBJ1-5; D call uncertain. The CDR3 sequence is 13 residues long. The germline CDR1 and CDR2 sequences are MNHEY and SVGAGI. Deletions cut 6 bases from V and 4 bases from J, with 10 bases between. The DNA for the CDR3 is TGTGCCAGCAGGTCCAACCTAAATCAGCCCCAGCATTTT. This translates into CASRSNLNQPQHF.

The CDR3 is CAWSARGGSTEAFF. In nucleotides, the CDR3 is TGTGCCTGGAGTGCTAGGGGAGGCAGCACTGAAGCTTTCTTT. The gene calls are TRBV30 and TRBJ1-1; a weak D match, TRBD1 (5 bases). The CDR3 runs 14 residues. Between the trimmed V and J ends, which lost 1 base and 4 bases, there was a span of 13 bases. The germline CDR1 and CDR2 sequences are GTSNPN and SVGIG (reference sequence).

The rearrangement joins TRBV4-3 to TRBJ2-7; 12 bases are shared with TRBD2. Per germline, CDR1 LGHNA and CDR2 YSLEER. The CDR3 is 16 amino acids. Trimming removed 0 bases from V and 7 bases from J; junction bases left unmatched: 7. The CDR3 DNA is TGCGCCAGCAGCCAAGATTCGGGACTAGCGGGCGATGAGCAGTACTTC. It encodes CASSQDSGLAGDEQYF.

This chain links TRBV5-4 with TRBJ2-7; TRBD1 aligns across 7 bases. V was pared by 4 bases and J by 2 bases, with 6 bases of the junction left unmatched. Germline V gene lookup returns CDR1 SGHNT and CDR2 YYREEE (reference sequence). The CDR3 has 14 residues. Here the CDR3 DNA reads TGTGCCAGCAGCCCGACAGGGAGTCCCTACGAGCAGTACTTC. This translates into CASSPTGSPYEQYF.

This clonotype was picked up a small number of times. The junction departs from the called germline gene at one end, perhaps through a read error. This chain joins TRBV11-1 and TRBJ2-2, with a tentative D call TRBD2 (7 bases). This CDR3 is 17 amino acids long. Germline V gives CDR1 SGHAT, CDR2 FQDESV (reference sequence). The CDR3 DNA sequence: TGCGCCAGCAGCTTGGCCCGCGGGGGCCAGAACACCGGGGAGCTGTTTTTT. Translation gives CASSLARGGQNTGELFF. The full variable domain, its missing parts supplied by reference TRBV11-1 and TRBJ2-2, is EAEVAQSPRYKITEKSQAVAFWCDPISGHATLYWYRQILGQGPELLVQFQDESVVDDSQLPKDRFSAERLKGVDSTLKIQPAELGDSAMYLCASSLARGGQNTGELFFGEGSRLTVL.

This clonotype showed up many times. The chain couples TRBV2 to TRBJ2-2; 10 nucleotides align to TRBD1. The V gene's germline CDR1 is SNHLY and CDR2 FYNNEI. The CDR3 extends over 16 amino acids. The V segment lost 7 bases and the J segment 6 bases; nucleotides outside the gene matches: 11. CDR3 sequence: CASKGLADRGAGELFF. The CDR3 nucleotides are TGTGCCAGCAAGGGTCTCGCGGACAGGGGGGCCGGGGAGCTGTTTTTT.

This clonotype was counted ten times or more. The genes are TRBV29-1 and TRBJ2-3; D gene unclear. Germline CDR1 and CDR2: SQVTM and ANQGSEA. This CDR3 comprises 16 residues. The ends were cut back, 6 bases at V and 0 bases at J, with 19 bases in the middle. CDR3 amino acids: CSVDPRPGVSTDTQYF. DNA for the CDR3: TGCAGCGTCGACCCCAGGCCAGGTGTAAGCACAGATACGCAGTATTTT.

This clonotype was detected ten times or more. This rearrangement joins TRBV6-2 or TRBV6-3 to TRBJ1-5; D not resolved. Germline V gene lookup returns CDR1 MNHEY and CDR2 SVGEGT. The CDR3 covers 13 residues. V shed 3 bases and J shed 5 bases, with 8 bases lying between them. Here the CDR3 reads CASSYDGHQPQHF. CDR3 in DNA: TGTGCCAGCAGTTATGACGGCCATCAGCCCCAGCATTTT.

This clonotype was seen at least ten times. The chain joins TRBV2 to TRBJ1-5, with D maybe TRBD1 (5 bases). V lost 0 bases and J 3 bases, leaving 21 bases between the germline ends. This CDR3 is 19 amino acids long. Per the germline V gene, CDR1 is SNHLY and CDR2 is FYNNEI. In DNA, the CDR3 is TGTGCCAGCAGTGAAGCTGGCGACAGCCGGGGGGGGTCCAATCAGCCCCAGCATTTT. Amino acid sequence: CASSEAGDSRGGSNQPQHF.

The rearrangement joins TRBV2 to TRBJ1-1; TRBD1 aligns across 8 bases. Germline CDR1 is SNHLY and CDR2 is FYNNEI. This CDR3 contains 17 residues. After removal of 5 bases from V and 1 base from J, the junction contained 12 bases not matched to a gene. CDR3 region: CASSSSGQGMKNTEAFF. The CDR3 DNA follows: TGTGCCAGCAGTAGCTCAGGACAGGGAATGAAGAACACTGAAGCTTTCTTT. Full variable domain (remainder filled in from reference TRBV2 and TRBJ1-1): EPEVTQTPSHQVTQMGQEVILRCVPISNHLYFYWYRQILGQKVEFLVSFYNNEISEKSEIFDDQFSVERPDGSNFTLKIRSTKLEDSAMYFCASSSSGQGMKNTEAFFGQGTRLTVV.

The table lists this clonotype with many counts. V is TRBV5-1 and J is TRBJ2-2; 9 nucleotides line up with TRBD1. Trimming removed 4 bases from V and 9 bases from J; junction bases left unmatched: 16. The CDR3 totals 17 residues. Germline V CDR1 and CDR2: SGHRS, YFSETQ. DNA of the CDR3: TGCGCCAGCAGCCTCGAAAGCCCGGGACAGGGATACCGGGAGCTGTTTTTT. Its protein is CASSLESPGQGYRELFF.

Details on this clonotype: A far larger clone is a single base away, which makes a read error likely. This sequence joins TRBV28 and TRBJ2-7, with D possibly TRBD2 on 5 matching bases. Trimming pared 4 bases from V and 7 bases from J, leaving 23 bases between. This CDR3 region has 16 residues. The germline V gene has CDR1 MDHEN and CDR2 SYDVKM. The chain's CDR3 is CASSSAAGGSYNEQYF. The CDR3 region has the DNA TGTGCCAGCAGTTCGGCGGCGGGCGGCTCCTACAATGAGCAGTACTTC. Drawing the rest from reference TRBV28 and TRBJ2-7, the complete variable domain is DVKVTQSSRYLVKRTGEKVFLECVQDMDHENMFWYRQDPGLGLRLIYFSYDVKMKEKGDIPEGYSVSREKKERFSLILESASTNQTSMYLCASSSAAGGSYNEQYFGPGTRLTVT.

This chain uses TRBV20-1 with TRBJ1-5, with 8 bases that match TRBD1. The length of the CDR3 is 16 residues. Looked up from germline, CDR1 is DFQATT and CDR2 is SNEGSKA (reference sequence). Trimming cost V 4 bases and J 8 bases; bases outside gene matches: 16. Here the CDR3 reads CSATGTGALFMKPQHF. CDR3 in DNA: TGCAGTGCTACAGGGACAGGTGCCCTTTTTATGAAGCCCCAGCATTTT.

In this sample, this clonotype turned up many times. The chain combines TRBV29-1 with TRBJ2-1; D perhaps matches TRBD1 (5 bases). V lost 5 bases to trimming and J lost 0 bases, with 11 bases between them. Per the germline V gene, CDR1 is SQVTM and CDR2 is ANQGSEA. The CDR3 has 14 amino acids. CDR3 DNA sequence: TGCAGCGTTCGAGACAGTAGCTCCTACAATGAGCAGTTCTTC. Amino acid sequence: CSVRDSSSYNEQFF.

V usage is TRBV7-6 and J usage is TRBJ2-7; D is ambiguous. V was trimmed by 1 base and J by 7 bases, leaving 11 bases between them. The CDR3 is 13 residues long. Germline V CDR1 and CDR2: SGHVS, FNYEAQ. CDR3 nucleotide sequence: TGTGCCAGCAGCTTAGACTGGCGGTCGGAGCAGTACTTC. Translation gives CASSLDWRSEQYF.

V and J are TRBV10-3 and TRBJ1-6; D gene ambiguous. CDR1 and CDR2 (germline): ENHRY, SYGVKD. The CDR3 has 17 amino acids. Trimming removed 10 bases at V and 5 bases at J, with 24 bases between. Written as DNA, the CDR3 is TGTGCCACTGACACCGGCCGCCGGGGTGGGAATAATTCACCCCTCCACTTT. Its protein product is CATDTGRRGGNNSPLHF.

The rearrangement links TRBV30 to TRBJ1-5; D is ambiguous. Germline V gene sequence: CDR1 GTSNPN, CDR2 SVGIG (reference sequence). The V and J ends lost 0 bases and 3 bases respectively, with 12 bases between them. The CDR3 extends over 15 amino acids. The CDR3 DNA reads as TGTGCCTGGAGTGTACGCGGAGGAGTCAATCAGCCCCAGCATTTT. Protein: CAWSVRGGVNQPQHF.